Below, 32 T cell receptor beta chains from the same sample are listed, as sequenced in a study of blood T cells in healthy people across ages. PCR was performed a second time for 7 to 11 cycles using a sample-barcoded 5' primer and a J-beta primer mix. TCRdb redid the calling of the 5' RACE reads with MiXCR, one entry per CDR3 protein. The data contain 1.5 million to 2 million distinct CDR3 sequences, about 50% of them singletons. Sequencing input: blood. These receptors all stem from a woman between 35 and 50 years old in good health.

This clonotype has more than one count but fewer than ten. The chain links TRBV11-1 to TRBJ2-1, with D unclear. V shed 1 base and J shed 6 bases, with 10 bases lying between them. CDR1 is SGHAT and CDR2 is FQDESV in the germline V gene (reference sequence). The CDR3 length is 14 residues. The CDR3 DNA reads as TGTGCCAGCAGCTTAGGTTCGCAGTCCAATGAGCAGTTCTTC. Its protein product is CASSLGSQSNEQFF.

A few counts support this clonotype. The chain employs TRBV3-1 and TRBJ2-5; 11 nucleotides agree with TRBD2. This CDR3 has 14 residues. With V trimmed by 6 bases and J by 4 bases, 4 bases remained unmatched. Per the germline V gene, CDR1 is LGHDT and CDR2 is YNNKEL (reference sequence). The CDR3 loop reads CASRLAGGGETQYF. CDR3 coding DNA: TGTGCCAGCAGGCTAGCGGGGGGAGGAGAGACCCAGTACTTC.

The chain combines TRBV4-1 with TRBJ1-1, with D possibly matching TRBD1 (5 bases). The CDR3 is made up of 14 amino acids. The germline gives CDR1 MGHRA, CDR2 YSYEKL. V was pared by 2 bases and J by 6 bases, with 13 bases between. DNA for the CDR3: TGCGCCAGCAGCCAACTTTACACGGGGCCTGAAGCTTTCTTT. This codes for CASSQLYTGPEAFF.

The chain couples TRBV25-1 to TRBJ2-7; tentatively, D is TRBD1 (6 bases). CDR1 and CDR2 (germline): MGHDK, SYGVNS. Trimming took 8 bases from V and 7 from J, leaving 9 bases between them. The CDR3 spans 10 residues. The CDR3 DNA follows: TGTGCCAGCTTCCAGGGGGAGCAGTACTTC. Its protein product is CASFQGEQYF.

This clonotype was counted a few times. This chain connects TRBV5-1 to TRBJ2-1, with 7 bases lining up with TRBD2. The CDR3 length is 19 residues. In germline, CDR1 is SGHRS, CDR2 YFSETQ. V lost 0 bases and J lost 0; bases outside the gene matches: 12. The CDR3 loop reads CASSLEGLPSLSSYNEQFF. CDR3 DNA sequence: TGCGCCAGCAGCTTGGAGGGACTACCCTCCTTGAGCTCCTACAATGAGCAGTTCTTC.

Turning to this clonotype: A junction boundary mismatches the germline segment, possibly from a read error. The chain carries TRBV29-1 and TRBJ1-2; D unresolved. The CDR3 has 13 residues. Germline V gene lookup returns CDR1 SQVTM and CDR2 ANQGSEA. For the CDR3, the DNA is TGCAGCGTTGGATTCCGGGGAGGCTATAGCTACACCTTC. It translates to CSVGFRGGYSYTF. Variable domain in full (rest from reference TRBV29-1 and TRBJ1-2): SAVISQKPSRDICQRGTSLTIQCQVDSQVTMMFWYRQQPGQSLTLIATANQGSEATYESGFVIDKFPISRPNLTFSTLTVSNMSPEDSSIYLCSVGFRGGYSYTFGSGTRLTVV.

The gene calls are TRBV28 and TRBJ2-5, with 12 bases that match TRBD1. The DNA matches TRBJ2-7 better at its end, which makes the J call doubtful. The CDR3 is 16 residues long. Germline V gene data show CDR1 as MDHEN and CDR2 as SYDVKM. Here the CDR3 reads CASGTAGTGGWDEQYF. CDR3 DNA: TGTGCCAGCGGGACGGCCGGGACAGGGGGCTGGGACGAGCAGTACTTC.

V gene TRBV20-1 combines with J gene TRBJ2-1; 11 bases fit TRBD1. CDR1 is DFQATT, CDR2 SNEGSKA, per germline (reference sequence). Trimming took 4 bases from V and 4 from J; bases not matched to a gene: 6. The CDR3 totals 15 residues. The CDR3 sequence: CSAKTGTGGYNEQFF. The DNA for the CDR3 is TGCAGTGCTAAAACCGGGACAGGGGGGTACAATGAGCAGTTCTTC.

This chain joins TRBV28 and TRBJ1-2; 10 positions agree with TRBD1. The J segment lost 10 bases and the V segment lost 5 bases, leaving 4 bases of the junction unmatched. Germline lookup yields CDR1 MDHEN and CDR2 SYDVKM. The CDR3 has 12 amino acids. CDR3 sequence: CASSQTGGLYTF. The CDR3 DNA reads TGTGCCAGCAGTCAGACAGGGGGCCTCTACACCTTC.

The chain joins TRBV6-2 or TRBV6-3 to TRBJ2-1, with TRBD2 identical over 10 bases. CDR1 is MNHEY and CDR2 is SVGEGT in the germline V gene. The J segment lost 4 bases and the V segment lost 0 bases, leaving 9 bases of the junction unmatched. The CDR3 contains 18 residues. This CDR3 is CASSYSMSGGASYNEQFF. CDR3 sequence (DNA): TGTGCCAGCAGTTACTCGATGAGCGGGGGGGCCTCTTACAATGAGCAGTTCTTC.

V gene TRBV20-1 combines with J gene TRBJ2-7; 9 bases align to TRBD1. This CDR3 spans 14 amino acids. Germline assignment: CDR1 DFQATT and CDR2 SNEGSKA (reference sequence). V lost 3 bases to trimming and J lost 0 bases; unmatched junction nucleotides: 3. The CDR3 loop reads CSASATGGSYEQYF. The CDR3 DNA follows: TGCAGTGCTAGTGCGACAGGGGGCTCCTACGAGCAGTACTTC.

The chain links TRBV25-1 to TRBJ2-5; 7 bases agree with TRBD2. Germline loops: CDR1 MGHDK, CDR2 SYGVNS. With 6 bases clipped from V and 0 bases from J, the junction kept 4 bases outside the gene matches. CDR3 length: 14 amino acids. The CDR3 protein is CASRGREYQETQYF. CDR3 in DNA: TGTGCCAGCAGGGGGCGGGAGTACCAAGAGACCCAGTACTTC.

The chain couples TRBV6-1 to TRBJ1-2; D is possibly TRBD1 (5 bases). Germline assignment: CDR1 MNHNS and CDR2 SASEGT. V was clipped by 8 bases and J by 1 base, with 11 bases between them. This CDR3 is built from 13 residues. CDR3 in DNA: TGTGCCAGCTTATCCGACAGTAACTATGGCTACACCTTC. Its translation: CASLSDSNYGYTF.

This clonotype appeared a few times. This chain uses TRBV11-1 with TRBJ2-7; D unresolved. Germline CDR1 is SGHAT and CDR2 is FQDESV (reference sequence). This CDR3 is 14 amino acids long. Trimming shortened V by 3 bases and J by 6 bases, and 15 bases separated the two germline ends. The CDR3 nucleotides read TGTGCCAGCAGCTTTCCACAAAATGGTCCCGAGCAGTACTTC. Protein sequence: CASSFPQNGPEQYF.

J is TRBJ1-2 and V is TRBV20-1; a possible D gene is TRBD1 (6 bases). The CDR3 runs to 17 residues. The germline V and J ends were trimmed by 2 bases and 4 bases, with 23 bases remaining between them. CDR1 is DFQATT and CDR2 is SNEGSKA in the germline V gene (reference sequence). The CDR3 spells CSARNSLTRGEGYGYTF. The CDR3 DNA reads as TGCAGTGCTAGAAATAGCCTTACCAGGGGTGAGGGCTATGGCTACACCTTC.

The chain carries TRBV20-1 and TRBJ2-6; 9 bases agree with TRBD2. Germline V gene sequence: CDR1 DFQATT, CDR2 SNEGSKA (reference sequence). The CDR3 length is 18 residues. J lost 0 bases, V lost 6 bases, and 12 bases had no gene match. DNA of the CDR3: TGCAGTGCGCCCCAGTTGACTAGCGGTCTCTCTGGGGCCAACGTCCTGACTTTC. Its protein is CSAPQLTSGLSGANVLTF.

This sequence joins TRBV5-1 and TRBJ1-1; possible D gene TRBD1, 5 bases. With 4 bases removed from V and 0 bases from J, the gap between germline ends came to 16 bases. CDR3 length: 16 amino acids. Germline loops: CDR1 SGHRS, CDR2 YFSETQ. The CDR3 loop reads CASSPGLSPVNTEAFF. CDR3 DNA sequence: TGCGCCAGCAGCCCGGGACTCTCGCCAGTGAACACTGAAGCTTTCTTT.

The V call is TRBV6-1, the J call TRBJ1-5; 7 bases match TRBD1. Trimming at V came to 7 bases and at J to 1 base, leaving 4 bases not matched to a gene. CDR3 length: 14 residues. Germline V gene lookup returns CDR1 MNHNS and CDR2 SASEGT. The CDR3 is CASNPTGSNQPQHF. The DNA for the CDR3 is TGTGCCAGCAATCCGACAGGGAGCAATCAGCCCCAGCATTTT.

The CDR3 nucleotides are TGTGCCAGCAGCTTAGCTGGGACAGTATCCCAAGAGACCCAGTACTTC. This gives the protein CASSLAGTVSQETQYF. The chain is built from TRBV7-2 and TRBJ2-5; 7 bases are shared with TRBD1. There are 16 residues in the CDR3. Germline trimming cut 0 bases from V and 1 base from J; bases unmatched to any gene: 5. Looked up from germline, CDR1 is SGHTA and CDR2 is FQGNSA.

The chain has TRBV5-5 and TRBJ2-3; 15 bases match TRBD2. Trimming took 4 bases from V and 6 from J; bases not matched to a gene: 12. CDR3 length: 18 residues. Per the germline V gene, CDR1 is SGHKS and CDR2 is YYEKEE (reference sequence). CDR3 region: CASSHGLAGGRSLDTQYF. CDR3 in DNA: TGTGCCAGCAGCCACGGACTAGCGGGGGGGCGAAGCCTGGATACGCAGTATTTT.

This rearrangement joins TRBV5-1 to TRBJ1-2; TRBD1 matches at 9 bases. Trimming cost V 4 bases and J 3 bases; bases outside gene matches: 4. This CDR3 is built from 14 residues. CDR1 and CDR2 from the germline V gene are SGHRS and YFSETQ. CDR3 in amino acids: CASSPGQGYYGYTF. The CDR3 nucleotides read TGCGCCAGCAGCCCGGGACAGGGTTACTATGGCTACACCTTC.

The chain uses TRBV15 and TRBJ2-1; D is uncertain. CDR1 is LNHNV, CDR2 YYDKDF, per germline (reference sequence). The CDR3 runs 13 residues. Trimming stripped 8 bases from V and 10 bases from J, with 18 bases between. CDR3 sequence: CATSRQPNQEQFF. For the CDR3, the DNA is TGTGCCACCTCCCGGCAGCCCAACCAGGAGCAGTTCTTC.

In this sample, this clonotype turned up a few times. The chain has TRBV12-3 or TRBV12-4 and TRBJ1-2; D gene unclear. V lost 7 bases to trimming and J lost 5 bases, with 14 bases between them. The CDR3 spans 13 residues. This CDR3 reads CASTPRAQYGYTF. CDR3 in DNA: TGTGCCAGCACCCCGCGGGCCCAATATGGCTACACCTTC.

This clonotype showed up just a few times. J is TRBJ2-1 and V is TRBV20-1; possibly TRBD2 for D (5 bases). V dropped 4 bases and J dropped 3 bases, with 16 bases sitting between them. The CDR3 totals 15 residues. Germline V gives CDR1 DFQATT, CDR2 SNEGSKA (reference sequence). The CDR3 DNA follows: TGCAGTGCTAAGCCCCCTAGCAAGTACTACAATGAGCAGTTCTTC. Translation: CSAKPPSKYYNEQFF.

The CDR3: CASSVGQRAYEQYF. The CDR3 DNA reads as TGTGCCAGCAGCGTTGGACAGAGGGCCTACGAGCAGTACTTC. The V call is TRBV6-5, the J call TRBJ2-7; TRBD1 is a possible D gene (6 bases). V was trimmed by 6 bases and J by 2 bases, leaving 14 bases between them. Germline V lookup: CDR1 MNHEY, CDR2 SVGAGI. This CDR3 region has 14 residues.

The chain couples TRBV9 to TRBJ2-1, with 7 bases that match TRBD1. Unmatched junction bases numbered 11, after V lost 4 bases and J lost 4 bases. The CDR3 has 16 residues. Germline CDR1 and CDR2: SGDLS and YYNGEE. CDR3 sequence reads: CASSSPPGTVYNEQFF. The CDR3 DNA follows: TGTGCCAGCAGCTCTCCTCCCGGGACAGTTTACAATGAGCAGTTCTTC.

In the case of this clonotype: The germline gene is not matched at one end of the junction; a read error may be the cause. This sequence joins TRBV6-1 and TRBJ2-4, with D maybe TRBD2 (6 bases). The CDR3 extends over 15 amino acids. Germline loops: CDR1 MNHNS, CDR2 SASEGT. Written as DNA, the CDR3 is TGTGCCAACAGTGAGCCGGGGGTCGCCAAAAACATTCAGTACTTC. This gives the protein CANSEPGVAKNIQYF.

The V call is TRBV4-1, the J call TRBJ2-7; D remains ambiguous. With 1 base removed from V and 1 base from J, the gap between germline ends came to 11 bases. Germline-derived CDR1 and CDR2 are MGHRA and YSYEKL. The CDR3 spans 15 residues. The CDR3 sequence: CASSQGFGSSYEQYF. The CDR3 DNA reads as TGCGCCAGCAGCCAAGGGTTTGGTAGTTCCTACGAGCAGTACTTC.

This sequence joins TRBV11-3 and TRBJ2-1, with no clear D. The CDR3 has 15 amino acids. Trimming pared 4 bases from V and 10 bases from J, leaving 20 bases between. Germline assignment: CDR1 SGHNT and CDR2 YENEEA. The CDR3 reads CASSSDRMPTSEQFF. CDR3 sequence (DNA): TGTGCCAGCAGCTCAGACCGGATGCCGACCTCCGAGCAGTTCTTC.

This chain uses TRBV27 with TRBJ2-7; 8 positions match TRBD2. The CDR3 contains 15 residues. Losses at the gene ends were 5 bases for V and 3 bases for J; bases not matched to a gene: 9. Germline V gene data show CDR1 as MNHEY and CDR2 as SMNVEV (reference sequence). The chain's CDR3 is CASSPRAGASYEQYF. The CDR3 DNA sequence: TGTGCCAGCAGTCCCCGAGCGGGGGCCAGCTACGAGCAGTACTTC.

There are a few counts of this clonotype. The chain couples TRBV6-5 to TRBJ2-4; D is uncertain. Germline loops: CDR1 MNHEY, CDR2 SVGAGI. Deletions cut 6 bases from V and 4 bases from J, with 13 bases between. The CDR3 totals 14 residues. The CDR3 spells CASSQAGRKNIQYF. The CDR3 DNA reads TGTGCCAGCAGCCAAGCCGGGCGGAAAAACATTCAGTACTTC.

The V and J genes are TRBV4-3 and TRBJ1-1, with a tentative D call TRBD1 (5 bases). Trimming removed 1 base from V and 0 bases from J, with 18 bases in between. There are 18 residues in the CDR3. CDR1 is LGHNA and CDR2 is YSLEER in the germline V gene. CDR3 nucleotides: TGCGCCAGCAGCCAAGCCCCAGGGACGGTGGGCATGAACACTGAAGCTTTCTTT. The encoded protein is CASSQAPGTVGMNTEAFF.